This passage covers 21 T cell receptor beta chains from one sample sequenced in a study of graft-versus-host responses after intestinal transplantation. TCRdb's table, derived via immunoSEQ multiplex PCR, lists solely in-frame clones and lacks some. Among about 9,800 clones listed, around nine tenths were seen once. The sample in question was PBMCs, obtained about 47 days after intestinal transplant. All receptors come from a human patient who received an intestinal transplant, so some T cells may come from the graft donor.

This clone was seen a handful of times. For the CDR3, the DNA is TGTGCCAGCAGTACAAGAACCTCGACTCCTAGCGGGGGCACAGATACGCAGTATTTT. It encodes CASSTRTSTPSGGTDTQYF. The chain has TRBV28 and TRBJ2-3; 9 nucleotides align to TRBD2. V shed 5 bases, J shed 1 base, and the junction held 16 bases outside the gene matches. Germline V gene lookup returns CDR1 MDHEN and CDR2 SYDVKM. The CDR3 contains 19 residues.

This rearrangement joins TRBV5-6 to TRBJ2-5; 7 bases are a match to TRBD2. Germline loops: CDR1 SGHDT, CDR2 YYEEEE. The CDR3 extends over 13 amino acids. Trimming took 4 bases from V and 4 from J; bases not matched to a gene: 4. The DNA for the CDR3 is TGTGCCAGCAGCCCGGGGGGAGGAGAGACCCAGTACTTC. Translation: CASSPGGGETQYF.

The chain joins TRBV25-1 to TRBJ2-1; TRBD1 is a possible D gene (5 bases). The V gene lost 4 bases and the J gene lost 6 bases, with 10 bases spanning the gap. This CDR3 is 13 amino acids long. Germline-derived CDR1 and CDR2 are MGHDK and SYGVNS. CDR3 nucleotide sequence: TGTGCCAGCAGTGCGGCAGGGATCAATGAGCAGTTCTTC. It encodes CASSAAGINEQFF. Full variable domain (outside the CDR3, taken from reference TRBV25-1 and TRBJ2-1): EADIYQTPRYLVIGTGKKITLECSQTMGHDKMYWYQQDPGMELHLIHYSYGVNSTEKGDLSSESTVSRIRTEHFPLTLESARPSHTSQYLCASSAAGINEQFFGPGTRLTVL.

The J gene is TRBJ2-7, the V gene TRBV28, with TRBD2 matching over 7 bases. The germline gives CDR1 MDHEN, CDR2 SYDVKM. The CDR3 has 15 residues. V trimming: 3 bases; J trimming: 2 bases; junction bases outside the gene matches: 7. The CDR3 sequence is CASSLFAGAPYEQYF. CDR3 nucleotide sequence: TGTGCCAGCAGTTTGTTCGCGGGAGCCCCCTACGAGCAGTACTTC.

This chain joins TRBV7-9 and TRBJ2-1; D is unresolved. Germline assignment: CDR1 SEHNR and CDR2 FQNEAQ (reference sequence). This CDR3 has 15 residues. V was trimmed by 2 bases and J by 4 bases, leaving 12 bases between them. The DNA of the CDR3 is TGTGCCAGCAGCTTATTGGCTGGACCTTACAATGAGCAGTTCTTC. It translates to CASSLLAGPYNEQFF.

The rearrangement uses TRBV19 and TRBJ2-7; weak D call: TRBD1 (6 bases). Trimming cost V 2 bases and J 3 bases, with 11 bases left between them. This CDR3 is 14 amino acids long. Germline-derived CDR1 and CDR2 are LNHDA and SQIVND (reference sequence). This chain's CDR3 is CASSILGASYEQYF. Here the CDR3 DNA reads TGTGCCAGTAGTATATTGGGGGCGAGCTACGAGCAGTACTTC.

This sequence joins TRBV28 and TRBJ1-5; D call uncertain. The CDR3 contains 14 residues. With 2 bases removed from V and 3 bases from J, the gap between germline ends came to 8 bases. Germline lookup yields CDR1 MDHEN and CDR2 SYDVKM. The CDR3 region is CASSLAQLNQPQHF. DNA of the CDR3: TGTGCCAGCAGTTTAGCACAACTCAATCAGCCCCAGCATTTT.

The V and J genes are TRBV13 and TRBJ2-7; D remains unclear. CDR3 length: 12 residues. Per the germline V gene, CDR1 is PRHDT and CDR2 is FYEKMQ (reference sequence). V was cut by 1 base and J by 4 bases, with 5 bases left in between. CDR3 sequence (DNA): TGTGCCAGCAGCTTAGATCGGTACGAGCAGTACTTC. Protein: CASSLDRYEQYF.

The chain joins TRBV5-1 to TRBJ2-1; no clear D. V was pared by 0 bases and J by 2 bases, with 3 bases between. There are 13 residues in the CDR3. The V gene's germline CDR1 is SGHRS and CDR2 YFSETQ. The CDR3 nucleotides read TGCGCCAGCAGCTTGGAAGCCTACAATGAGCAGTTCTTC. Translation: CASSLEAYNEQFF.

CDR3 in amino acids: CASSLLPAPSTDTQYF. The CDR3 nucleotides read TGTGCCAGCAGCTTGTTACCAGCGCCAAGCACAGATACGCAGTATTTT. The rearrangement links TRBV5-6 to TRBJ2-3; D is undetermined. CDR3 length: 16 amino acids. Germline values: CDR1 SGHDT, CDR2 YYEEEE. V was shortened by 1 base and J by 0 bases, with 12 bases between the two germline ends.

The chain recombines TRBV4-1 with TRBJ1-6; D remains ambiguous. The CDR3 totals 14 residues. Germline V gives CDR1 MGHRA, CDR2 YSYEKL. The V end lost 7 bases, the J end lost 7 bases, and 14 bases lay between the germline ends. The CDR3, as DNA: TGCGCCAGCACTGATGGGATGGGGAATTCACCCCTCCACTTT. Translated, it gives CASTDGMGNSPLHF.

This clone was picked up one time. The chain is built from TRBV5-4 and TRBJ2-5, with 8 positions matching TRBD2. The CDR3 spans 16 residues. CDR1 and CDR2 from the germline V gene are SGHNT and YYREEE (reference sequence). The V and J ends lost 5 bases and 2 bases, in that order; junction bases with no gene match: 11. The CDR3 loop is CASRFGGGASQETQYF. CDR3 nucleotides: TGTGCCAGCAGGTTCGGGGGGGGAGCGAGTCAAGAGACCCAGTACTTC.

CDR3 residues: CASRESTGTGNTEAFF. The CDR3 DNA follows: TGCGCCAGCAGGGAGAGTACCGGGACGGGAAACACTGAAGCTTTCTTT. The chain recombines TRBV5-1 with TRBJ1-1; TRBD1 might be the D (5 bases). The germline gives CDR1 SGHRS, CDR2 YFSETQ. Trimming left V 5 bases short and J 2 bases short, with 19 bases between. The CDR3 is 16 amino acids. Complete variable domain (other parts from reference TRBV5-1 and TRBJ1-1): KAGVTQTPRYLIKTRGQQVTLSCSPISGHRSVSWYQQTPGQGLQFLFEYFSETQRNKGNFPGRFSGRQFSNSRSEMNVSTLELGDSALYLCASRESTGTGNTEAFFGQGTRLTVV.

The V call is TRBV7-2, the J call TRBJ1-5; 9 bases map to TRBD1. The ends lost 6 bases at V and 7 bases at J; junction bases unmatched: 4. Germline values: CDR1 SGHTA, CDR2 FQGNSA. The CDR3 contains 13 residues. The CDR3 coding sequence is TGTGCCAGCAGTCCGGACAGGGGCCAGCCCCAGCATTTT. It specifies CASSPDRGQPQHF.

The rearrangement links TRBV29-1 to TRBJ2-4; 8 nucleotides match TRBD1. The CDR3 totals 12 residues. V shed 4 bases, J shed 4 bases, and the junction held 0 bases outside the gene matches. The germline V gene encodes CDR1 SQVTM and CDR2 ANQGSEA. CDR3: CSVGTGKNIQYF. The CDR3 bases are TGCAGCGTTGGGACAGGGAAAAACATTCAGTACTTC.

The rearrangement joins TRBV14 to TRBJ1-2; TRBD1 is a possible D gene (5 bases). The germline V gene encodes CDR1 SGHDN and CDR2 FVKESK. This CDR3 has 14 residues. Written as DNA, the CDR3 is TGTGCAAGCTCCGGTTTAGGGGCTAACTATGGCTACACCTTC. It specifies CASSGLGANYGYTF.

The chain recombines TRBV6-1 with TRBJ2-7, with D perhaps matching TRBD1 or TRBD2 (5 bases each). There are 14 residues in the CDR3. Germline assignment: CDR1 MNHNS and CDR2 SASEGT. V lost 3 bases, J lost 0 bases, and 9 bases lay in between. The CDR3 coding sequence is TGTGCCAGCAGTGAGCGAGGGGACTCCTACGAGCAGTACTTC. Translating it yields CASSERGDSYEQYF.

The chain recombines TRBV6-6 with TRBJ2-5; D might be TRBD2 (6 bases). CDR1 and CDR2 (germline): MNHNY, SVGAGI (reference sequence). The CDR3 is made up of 13 amino acids. The V end was cut by 6 bases, the J end by 5 bases, with 13 bases between. Here the CDR3 DNA reads TGTGCCAGCAGAACTTCTAGCGTGGAGACCCAGTACTTC. It encodes CASRTSSVETQYF.

The V call is TRBV5-4, the J call TRBJ2-3; D is perhaps TRBD2 (5 bases). This CDR3 has 14 amino acids. V was clipped by 9 bases and J by 2 bases, with 16 bases between them. In germline, CDR1 is SGHNT, CDR2 YYREEE (reference sequence). In DNA, the CDR3 is TGTGCCATCACGATTAGAGGGAACACAGATACGCAGTATTTT. It specifies CAITIRGNTDTQYF.

The sample holds a few counts of this clone. V is TRBV6-6 and J is TRBJ1-4; D not resolved. V lost 1 base and J 2 bases, leaving 8 bases between the germline ends. This CDR3 has 15 amino acids. Per the germline V gene, CDR1 is MNHNY and CDR2 is SVGAGI (reference sequence). The CDR3 DNA reads TGTGCCAGCAGTTACTACCGGGTCACTAATGAAAAACTGTTTTTT. Translated, it gives CASSYYRVTNEKLFF.

This chain links TRBV6-1 with TRBJ2-1; 9 positions agree with TRBD2. The germline CDR1 and CDR2 sequences are MNHNS and SASEGT. CDR3 length equals 15 residues. The J segment lost 4 bases and the V segment lost 4 bases, leaving 5 bases of the junction unmatched. The DNA of the CDR3 is TGTGCCAGCAGTGTAAGAGCGGGAGGATACAATGAGCAGTTCTTC. It codes for CASSVRAGGYNEQFF.